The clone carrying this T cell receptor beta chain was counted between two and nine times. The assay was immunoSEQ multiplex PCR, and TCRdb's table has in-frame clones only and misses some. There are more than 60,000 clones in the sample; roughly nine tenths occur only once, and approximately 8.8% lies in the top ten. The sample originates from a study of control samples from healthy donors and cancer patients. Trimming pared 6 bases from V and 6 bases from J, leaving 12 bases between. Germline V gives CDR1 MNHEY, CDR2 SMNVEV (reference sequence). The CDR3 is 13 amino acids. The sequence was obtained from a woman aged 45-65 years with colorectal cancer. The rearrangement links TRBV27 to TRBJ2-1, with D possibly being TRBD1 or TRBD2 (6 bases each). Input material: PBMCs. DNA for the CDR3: TGTGCCAGCAGGACGGGGGCCATCAATGAGCAGTTCTTC. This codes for CASRTGAINEQFF.